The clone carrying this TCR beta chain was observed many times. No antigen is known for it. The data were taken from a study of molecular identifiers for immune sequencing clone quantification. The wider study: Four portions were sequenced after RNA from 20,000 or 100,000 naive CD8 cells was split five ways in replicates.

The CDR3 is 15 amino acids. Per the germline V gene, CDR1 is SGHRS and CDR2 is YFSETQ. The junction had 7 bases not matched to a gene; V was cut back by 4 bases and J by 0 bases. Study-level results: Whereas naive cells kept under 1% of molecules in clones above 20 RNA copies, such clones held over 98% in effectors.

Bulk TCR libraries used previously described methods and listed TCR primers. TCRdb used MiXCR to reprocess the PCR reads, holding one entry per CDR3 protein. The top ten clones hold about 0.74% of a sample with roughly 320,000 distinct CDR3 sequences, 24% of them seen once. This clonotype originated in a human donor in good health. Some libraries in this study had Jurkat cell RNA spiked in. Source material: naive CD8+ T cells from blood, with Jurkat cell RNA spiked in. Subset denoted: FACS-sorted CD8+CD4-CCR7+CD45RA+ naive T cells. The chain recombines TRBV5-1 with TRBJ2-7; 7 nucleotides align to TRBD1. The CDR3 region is CASSPGDSLSYEQYF. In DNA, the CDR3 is TGCGCCAGCAGCCCCGGGGACAGCCTCTCCTACGAGCAGTACTTC.